One T cell receptor (beta chain) is described in this entry. Its target is not known. This record comes from a study of T cells after yellow fever vaccination. The overall study: Researchers used SMART-Seq v4 Ultra Low Input to prepare fractions that had low cell numbers.

The study's findings and limits: Only a minor proportion of clonotypes was detected across both CD4 and CD8 compartments. On re-exposure, the response was weaker but peaked faster, at day 5 versus 15.

UMIs and a universal primer site were added when TCR cDNA was made by 5'RACE template switching. TCRdb passed the 5' RACE reads through MiXCR, listing each CDR3 protein once. The sample lists roughly 330,000 distinct CDR3 sequences, around 4.1% occurring once. The CDR3 consists of 15 residues. Germline CDR1 and CDR2: SGHKS and YYEKEE (reference sequence). J lost 3 bases, V lost 2 bases, and 7 bases had no gene match. This chain connects TRBV5-5 to TRBJ1-2; TRBD1 agrees at 7 bases. The clonotype originates from a man aged 18 to 30 who received the YFV17D yellow fever vaccine. The material sequenced was PBMCs, taken 5 days after the yellow fever booster vaccination. The CDR3 region is CASSLQGRKDYGYTF. DNA of the CDR3: TGTGCCAGCAGCTTACAGGGGAGGAAGGACTATGGCTACACCTTC.